The sequence of this TCR beta chain was determined in a study of T-cell reconstitution after alpha-beta-depleted transplantation in children. Unique molecular identifiers featured in how the TCRbeta library was prepared. Using its own MiXCR run on the PCR reads, TCRdb lists one record per CDR3 protein. The repertoire holds around 200,000 distinct CDR3 sequences, with about 8.4% as singletons. Findings of the study overall: T cells produced anew were the main source of T-cell counts and diversity one year after transplant.

This clonotype was found many times. Its matching antigen is unknown. This receptor was taken from a male patient aged 2-10 years who had a stem cell transplant for acute myeloid leukemia, so the T cells may come from the graft donor. Here the sequenced sample was PBMCs, mostly from graft donor cells, taken 360 days after TCRalphabeta/CD19-depleted stem cell transplant.

The CDR3 reads CASSPLGEASSYNEQFF. The CDR3 coding sequence is TGTGCCAGCAGCCCATTGGGGGAGGCTAGCTCCTACAATGAGCAGTTCTTC. The chain employs TRBV6-2 or TRBV6-3 and TRBJ2-1, with a tentative D call TRBD2 (6 bases). The CDR3 length is 17 residues. Per germline, CDR1 MNHEY and CDR2 SVGEGT. V was shortened by 6 bases and J by 0 bases, with 18 bases between the two germline ends.